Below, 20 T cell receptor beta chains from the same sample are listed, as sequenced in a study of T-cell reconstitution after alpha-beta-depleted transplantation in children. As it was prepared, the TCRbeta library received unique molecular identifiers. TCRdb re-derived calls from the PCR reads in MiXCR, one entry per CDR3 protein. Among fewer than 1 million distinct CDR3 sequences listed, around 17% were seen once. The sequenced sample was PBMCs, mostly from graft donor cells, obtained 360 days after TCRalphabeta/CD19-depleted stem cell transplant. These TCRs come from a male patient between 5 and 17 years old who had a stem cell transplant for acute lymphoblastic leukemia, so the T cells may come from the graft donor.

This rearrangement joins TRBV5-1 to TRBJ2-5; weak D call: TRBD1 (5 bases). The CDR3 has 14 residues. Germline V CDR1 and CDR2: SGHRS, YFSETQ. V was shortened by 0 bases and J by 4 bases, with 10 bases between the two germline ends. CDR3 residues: CASSLAMQGETQYF. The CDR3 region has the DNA TGCGCCAGCAGCTTGGCGATGCAGGGAGAGACCCAGTACTTC.

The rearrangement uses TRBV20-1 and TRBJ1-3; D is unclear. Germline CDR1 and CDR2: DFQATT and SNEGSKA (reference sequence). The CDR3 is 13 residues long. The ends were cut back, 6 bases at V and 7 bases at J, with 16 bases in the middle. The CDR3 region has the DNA TGCAGTGCCGCGACGGGATCACGGAACACCATATATTTT. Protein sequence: CSAATGSRNTIYF.

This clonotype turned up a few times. The CDR3 nucleotides read TGTGCCAGCAGTTACAGGGTGGAAAATGGCTACACCTTC. This codes for CASSYRVENGYTF. The chain links TRBV6-5 to TRBJ1-2; D ambiguous. The CDR3 is made up of 13 amino acids. V lost 2 bases and J 6 bases, leaving 10 bases between the germline ends. Germline CDR1 and CDR2: MNHEY and SVGAGI.

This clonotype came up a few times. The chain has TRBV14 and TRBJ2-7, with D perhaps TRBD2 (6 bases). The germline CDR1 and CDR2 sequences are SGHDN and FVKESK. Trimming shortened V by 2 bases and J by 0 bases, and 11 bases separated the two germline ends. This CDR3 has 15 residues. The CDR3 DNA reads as TGTGCCAGCAGCCAACCGGGACTTGGCTCCTACGAGCAGTACTTC. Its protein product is CASSQPGLGSYEQYF.

The CDR3 loop reads CASALFIGVSEAFF. In DNA form, the CDR3 reads TGTGCTAGTGCCCTATTTATAGGGGTTAGTGAAGCTTTCTTT. The rearrangement joins TRBV12-5 to TRBJ1-1; D is possibly TRBD1 (5 bases). Germline assignment: CDR1 LGHNT and CDR2 FRNRAP. This CDR3 region has 14 residues. Between the trimmed V and J ends, which lost 7 bases and 7 bases, there was a span of 19 bases. Complete variable domain (other parts from reference TRBV12-5 and TRBJ1-1): DARVTQTPRHKVTEMGQEVTMRCQPILGHNTVFWYRQTMMQGLELLAYFRNRAPLDDSGMPKDRFSAEMPDATLATLKIQPSEPRDSAVYFCASALFIGVSEAFFGQGTRLTVV.

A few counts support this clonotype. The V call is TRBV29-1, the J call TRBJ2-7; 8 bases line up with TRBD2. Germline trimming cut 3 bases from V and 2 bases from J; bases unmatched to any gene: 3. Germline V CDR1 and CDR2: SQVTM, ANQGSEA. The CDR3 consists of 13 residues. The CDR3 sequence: CSVEIGRAYEQYF. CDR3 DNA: TGCAGCGTTGAGATCGGGAGGGCCTACGAGCAGTACTTC.

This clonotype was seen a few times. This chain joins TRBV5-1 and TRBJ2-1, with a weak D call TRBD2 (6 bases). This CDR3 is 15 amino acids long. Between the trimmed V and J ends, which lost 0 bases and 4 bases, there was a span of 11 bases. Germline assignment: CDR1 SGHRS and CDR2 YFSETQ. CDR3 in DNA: TGCGCCAGCAGCTTGGTGGCTAGCGCTTACAATGAGCAGTTCTTC. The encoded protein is CASSLVASAYNEQFF.

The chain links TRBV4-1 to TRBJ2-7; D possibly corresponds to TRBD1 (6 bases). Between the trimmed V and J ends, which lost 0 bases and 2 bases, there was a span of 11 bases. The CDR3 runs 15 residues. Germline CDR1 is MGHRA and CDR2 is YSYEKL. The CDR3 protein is CASSQDRGATYEQYF. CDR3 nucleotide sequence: TGCGCCAGCAGCCAAGACAGGGGAGCCACCTACGAGCAGTACTTC.

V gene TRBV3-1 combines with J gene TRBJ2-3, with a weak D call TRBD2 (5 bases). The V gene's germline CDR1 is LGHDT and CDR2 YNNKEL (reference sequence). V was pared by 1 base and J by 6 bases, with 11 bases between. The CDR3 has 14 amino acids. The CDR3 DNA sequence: TGTGCCAGCAGCCAAGTGGACGGGAAGGATACGCAGTATTTT. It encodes CASSQVDGKDTQYF.

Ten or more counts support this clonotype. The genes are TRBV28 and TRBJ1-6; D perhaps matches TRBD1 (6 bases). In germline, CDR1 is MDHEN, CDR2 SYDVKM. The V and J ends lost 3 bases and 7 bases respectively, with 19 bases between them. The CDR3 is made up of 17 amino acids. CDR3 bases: TGTGCCAGCAGTTTGTTCGCTTCAGGGGACGGGAATTCACCCCTCCACTTT. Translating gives CASSLFASGDGNSPLHF.

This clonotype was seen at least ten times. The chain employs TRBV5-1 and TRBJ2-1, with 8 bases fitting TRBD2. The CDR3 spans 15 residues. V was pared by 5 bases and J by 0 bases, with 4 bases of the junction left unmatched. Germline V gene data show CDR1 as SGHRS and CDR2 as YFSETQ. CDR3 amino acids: CASRRSGSSYNEQFF. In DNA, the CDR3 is TGCGCCAGCAGGCGAAGCGGGAGCTCCTACAATGAGCAGTTCTTC.

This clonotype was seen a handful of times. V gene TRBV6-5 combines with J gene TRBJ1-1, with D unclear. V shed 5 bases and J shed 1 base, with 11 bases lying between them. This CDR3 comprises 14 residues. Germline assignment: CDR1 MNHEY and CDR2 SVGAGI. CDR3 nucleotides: TGTGCCAGCAGTAACAAACAGAGGAACACTGAAGCTTTCTTT. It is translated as CASSNKQRNTEAFF.

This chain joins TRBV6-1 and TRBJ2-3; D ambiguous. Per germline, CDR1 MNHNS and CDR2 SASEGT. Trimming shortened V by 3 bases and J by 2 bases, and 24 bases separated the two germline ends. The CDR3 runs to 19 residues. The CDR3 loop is CASSEAPLRTKAFTDTQYF. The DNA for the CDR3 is TGTGCCAGCAGTGAGGCCCCTTTACGGACCAAGGCCTTCACAGATACGCAGTATTTT.

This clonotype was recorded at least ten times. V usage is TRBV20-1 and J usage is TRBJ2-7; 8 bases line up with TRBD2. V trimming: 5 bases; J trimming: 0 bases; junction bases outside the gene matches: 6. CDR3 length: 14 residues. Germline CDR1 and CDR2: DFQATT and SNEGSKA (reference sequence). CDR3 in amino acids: CSALAGGSSYEQYF. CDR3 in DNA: TGCAGTGCTCTAGCGGGTGGGAGCTCCTACGAGCAGTACTTC.

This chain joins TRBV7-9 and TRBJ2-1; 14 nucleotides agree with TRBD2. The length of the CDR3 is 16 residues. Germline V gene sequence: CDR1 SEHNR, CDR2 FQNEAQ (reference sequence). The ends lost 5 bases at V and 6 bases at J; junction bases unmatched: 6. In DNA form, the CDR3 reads TGTGCCAGCAGCATCCAGGGACTAGCGGGAGTCAATGAGCAGTTCTTC. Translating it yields CASSIQGLAGVNEQFF.

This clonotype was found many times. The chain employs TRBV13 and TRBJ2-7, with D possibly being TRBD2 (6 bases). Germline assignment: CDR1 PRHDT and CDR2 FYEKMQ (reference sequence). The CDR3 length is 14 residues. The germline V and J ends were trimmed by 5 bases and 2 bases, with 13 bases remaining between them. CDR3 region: CASSPGVSPYEQYF. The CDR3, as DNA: TGTGCCAGCAGCCCGGGAGTATCCCCCTACGAGCAGTACTTC.

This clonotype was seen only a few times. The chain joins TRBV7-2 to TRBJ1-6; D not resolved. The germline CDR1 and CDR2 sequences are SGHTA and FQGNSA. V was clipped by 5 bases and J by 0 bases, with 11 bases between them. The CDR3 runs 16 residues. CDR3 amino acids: CASSPAQSSYNSPLHF. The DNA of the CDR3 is TGTGCCAGCAGCCCCGCCCAGAGCTCCTATAATTCACCCCTCCACTTT.

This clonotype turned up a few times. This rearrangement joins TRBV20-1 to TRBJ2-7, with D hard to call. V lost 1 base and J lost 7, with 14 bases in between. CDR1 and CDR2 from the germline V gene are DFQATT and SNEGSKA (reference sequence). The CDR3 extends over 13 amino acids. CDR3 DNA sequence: TGCAGTGCTAGAGTCCTCCTCCCCTGGGAGCAGTACTTC. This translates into CSARVLLPWEQYF.

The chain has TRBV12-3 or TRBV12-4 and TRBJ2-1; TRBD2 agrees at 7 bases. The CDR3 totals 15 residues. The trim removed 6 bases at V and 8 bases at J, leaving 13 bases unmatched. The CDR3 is CASRPLAVGWDEQFF. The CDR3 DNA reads TGTGCCAGCAGGCCCCTAGCGGTGGGGTGGGATGAGCAGTTCTTC.

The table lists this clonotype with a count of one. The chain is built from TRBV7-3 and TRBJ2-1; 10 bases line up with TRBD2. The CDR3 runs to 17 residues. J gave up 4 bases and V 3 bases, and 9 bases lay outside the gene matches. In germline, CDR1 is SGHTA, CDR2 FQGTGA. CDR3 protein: CASSFGTLAGEYNEQFF. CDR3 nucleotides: TGTGCCAGCAGCTTCGGTACGCTAGCGGGAGAATACAATGAGCAGTTCTTC.